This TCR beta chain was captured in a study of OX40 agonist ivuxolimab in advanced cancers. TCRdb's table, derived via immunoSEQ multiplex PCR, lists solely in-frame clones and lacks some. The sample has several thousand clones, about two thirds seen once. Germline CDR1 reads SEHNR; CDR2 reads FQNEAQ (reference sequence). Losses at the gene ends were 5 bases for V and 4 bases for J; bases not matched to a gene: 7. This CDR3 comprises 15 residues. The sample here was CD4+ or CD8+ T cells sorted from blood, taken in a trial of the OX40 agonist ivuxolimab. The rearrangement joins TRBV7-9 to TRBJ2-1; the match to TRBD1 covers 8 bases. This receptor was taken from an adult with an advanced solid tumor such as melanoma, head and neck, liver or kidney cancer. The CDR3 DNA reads TGTGCCAGCAGCCGGGGACAGGCCGAATACAATGAGCAGTTCTTC. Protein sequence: CASSRGQAEYNEQFF.